This T cell receptor (beta chain) was documented in a study of PD-L1 blockade in urothelial cancer. About the study: About nine tenths of the roughly 29 patients were men with bladder-origin urothelial cancer. Analyses used blood from 3 weeks (second dose) and 6 weeks after treatment start. Study-wide results and limits: In blood at 3 weeks, tumor-associated clones expanded more among patients with durable benefit.

Every PCR was spiked with synthetic TCR analog templates. The data were produced by immunoSEQ multiplex PCR, yet TCRdb's version contains in-frame clones alone and is incomplete. The table includes more than 35,000 clones, about four fifths detected once. A word on this clone: The target antigen is unknown.

The CDR3 runs to 16 residues. The V gene end was trimmed by 4 bases and the J gene end by 5 bases; junction bases not matched to a gene: 12. CDR1 is LNHDA and CDR2 is SQIVND in the germline V gene (reference sequence). The TCR was taken from a man aged 70 or older with urothelial cancer. The chain recombines TRBV19 with TRBJ1-2; 8 bases map to TRBD1. Sequences were derived from PBMCs, sampled around atezolizumab (anti-PD-L1) treatment. Here the CDR3 DNA reads TGTGCCAGTAGTACAATAGCTGCGGACAGGGTATATGGCTACACCTTC. It is translated as CASSTIAADRVYGYTF.